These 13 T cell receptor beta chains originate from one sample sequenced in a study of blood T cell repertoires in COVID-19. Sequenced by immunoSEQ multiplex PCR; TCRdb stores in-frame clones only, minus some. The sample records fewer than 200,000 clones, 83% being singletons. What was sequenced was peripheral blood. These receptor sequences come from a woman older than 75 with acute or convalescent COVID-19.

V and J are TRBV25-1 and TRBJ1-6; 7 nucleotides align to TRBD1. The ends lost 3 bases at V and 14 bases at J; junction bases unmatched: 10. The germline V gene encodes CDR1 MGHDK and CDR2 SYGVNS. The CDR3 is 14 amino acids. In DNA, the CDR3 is TGTGCCAGCAGTGACTTCGACAGGGAGGAAGCCCTCCACTTT. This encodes CASSDFDREEALHF.

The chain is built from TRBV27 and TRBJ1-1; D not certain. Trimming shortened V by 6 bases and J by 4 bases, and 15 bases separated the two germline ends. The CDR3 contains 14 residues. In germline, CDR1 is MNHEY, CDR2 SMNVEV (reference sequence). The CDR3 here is CASRAREVVTEAFF. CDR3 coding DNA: TGTGCCAGCAGAGCCCGTGAGGTCGTCACTGAAGCTTTCTTT.

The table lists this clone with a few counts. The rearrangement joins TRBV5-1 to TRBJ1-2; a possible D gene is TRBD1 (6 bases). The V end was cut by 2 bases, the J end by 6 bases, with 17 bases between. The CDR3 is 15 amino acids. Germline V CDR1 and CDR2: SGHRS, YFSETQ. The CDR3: CASSFVTQGRDGYTF. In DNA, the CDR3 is TGCGCCAGCAGCTTTGTAACCCAGGGGAGGGATGGCTACACCTTC.

DNA for the CDR3: TGTGCCAGCAGCTTCGACAGGGACCCTAACTATGGCTACACCTTC. Residues: CASSFDRDPNYGYTF. The chain employs TRBV7-2 and TRBJ1-2; 7 positions agree with TRBD1. CDR3 length: 15 amino acids. CDR1 is SGHTA and CDR2 is FQGNSA in the germline V gene. V was pared by 3 bases and J by 0 bases, with 4 bases of the junction left unmatched.

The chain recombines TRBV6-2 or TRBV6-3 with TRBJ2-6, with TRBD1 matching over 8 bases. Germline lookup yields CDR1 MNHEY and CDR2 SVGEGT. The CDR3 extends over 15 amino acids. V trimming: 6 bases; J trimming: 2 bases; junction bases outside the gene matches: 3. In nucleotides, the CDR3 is TGTGCCAGCAGCCCAGGGGGCGCTGGGGCCAACGTCCTGACTTTC. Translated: CASSPGGAGANVLTF.

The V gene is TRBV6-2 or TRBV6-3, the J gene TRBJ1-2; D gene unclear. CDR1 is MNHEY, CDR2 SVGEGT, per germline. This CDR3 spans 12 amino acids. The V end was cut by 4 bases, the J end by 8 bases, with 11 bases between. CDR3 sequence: CASSSFGFGYTF. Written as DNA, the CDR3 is TGTGCCAGCAGTTCTTTCGGGTTCGGCTACACCTTC.

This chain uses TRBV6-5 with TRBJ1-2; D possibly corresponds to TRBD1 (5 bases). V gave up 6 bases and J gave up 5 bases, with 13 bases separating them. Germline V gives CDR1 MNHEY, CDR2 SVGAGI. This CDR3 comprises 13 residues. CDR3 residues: CASRTTASYGYTF. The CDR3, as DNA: TGTGCCAGCAGGACGACAGCCTCTTATGGCTACACCTTC.

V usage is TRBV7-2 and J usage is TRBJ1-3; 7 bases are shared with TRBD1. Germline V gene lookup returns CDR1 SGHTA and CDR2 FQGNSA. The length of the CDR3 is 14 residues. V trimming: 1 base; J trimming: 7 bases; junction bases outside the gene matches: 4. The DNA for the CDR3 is TGTGCCAGCAGCTTAGTAAGGGGGCGGAACACCATATATTTT. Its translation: CASSLVRGRNTIYF.

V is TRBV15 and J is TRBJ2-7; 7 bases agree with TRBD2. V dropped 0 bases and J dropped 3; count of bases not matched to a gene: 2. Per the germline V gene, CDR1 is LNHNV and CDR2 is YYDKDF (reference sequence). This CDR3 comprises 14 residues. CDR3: CATSREREYYEQYF. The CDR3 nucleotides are TGTGCCACCAGCAGAGAGCGGGAGTACTACGAGCAGTACTTC. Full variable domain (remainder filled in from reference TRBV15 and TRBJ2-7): DAMVIQNPRYQVTQFGKPVTLSCSQTLNHNVMYWYQQKSSQAPKLLFHYYDKDFNNEADTPDNFQSRRPNTSFCFLDIRSPGLGDTAMYLCATSREREYYEQYFGPGTRLTVT.

CDR3 bases: TGCGCCAGCAGCACAGGGGGGGGCGAGTTGACTGAAGCTTTCTTT. This encodes CASSTGGGELTEAFF. The chain is built from TRBV5-1 and TRBJ1-1; 8 nucleotides agree with TRBD1. This CDR3 contains 15 residues. Per the germline V gene, CDR1 is SGHRS and CDR2 is YFSETQ. V lost 4 bases and J lost 5; bases outside the gene matches: 10.

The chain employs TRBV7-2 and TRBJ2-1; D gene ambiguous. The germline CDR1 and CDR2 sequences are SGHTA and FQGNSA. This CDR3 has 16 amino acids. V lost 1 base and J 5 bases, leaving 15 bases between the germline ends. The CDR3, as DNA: TGTGCCAGCAGCTTAGTTCCAGACACAATTAACAATGAGCAGTTCTTC. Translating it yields CASSLVPDTINNEQFF.

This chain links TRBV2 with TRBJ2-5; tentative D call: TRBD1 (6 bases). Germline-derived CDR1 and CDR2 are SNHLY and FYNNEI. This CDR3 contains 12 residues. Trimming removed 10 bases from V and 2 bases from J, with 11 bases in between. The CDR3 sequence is CAIRDMQETQYF. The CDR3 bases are TGTGCCATCCGGGACATGCAAGAGACCCAGTACTTC.

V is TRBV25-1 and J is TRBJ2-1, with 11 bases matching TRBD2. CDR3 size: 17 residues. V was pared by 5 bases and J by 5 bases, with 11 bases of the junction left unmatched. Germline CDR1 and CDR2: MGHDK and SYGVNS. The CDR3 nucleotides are TGTGCCAGCAGTAAAAGACTAGCGGGGTTTCGGCACAATGAGCAGTTCTTC. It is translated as CASSKRLAGFRHNEQFF.